Presented here are 24 T cell receptor beta chains from one specimen sequenced in a study of shared clonotypes between healthy human individuals. The table came from immunoSEQ multiplex PCR; TCRdb's copy has only in-frame clones and leaves some out. The table records approximately 340,000 clones, 73% of them present only once. Material: memory CD4+ T cells sorted from blood. Stated subset: CD45RA-negative fraction. The origin of the receptors is a man aged 30-40 years in good health.

This CDR3 is CAISPVLEEQYF. CDR3 DNA sequence: TGTGCCATCAGCCCTGTACTCGAGGAGCAGTACTTC. The chain links TRBV10-3 to TRBJ2-7; unclear D gene. Germline V gives CDR1 ENHRY, CDR2 SYGVKD. This CDR3 region has 12 residues. The germline V and J ends were trimmed by 6 bases and 7 bases, with 13 bases remaining between them.

This clone was seen a single time. The chain links TRBV29-1 to TRBJ2-5, with 9 bases fitting TRBD2. The germline V gene has CDR1 SQVTM and CDR2 ANQGSEA. CDR3 length: 13 amino acids. J was trimmed by 5 bases and V by 1 base; bases with no gene match: 2. The CDR3 is CSVEALAGETQYF. DNA for the CDR3: TGCAGCGTTGAAGCCCTAGCGGGGGAGACCCAGTACTTC.

This clone was recorded once. The chain recombines TRBV27 with TRBJ1-4, with D unclear. The CDR3 is 13 residues long. The V gene's germline CDR1 is MNHEY and CDR2 SMNVEV (reference sequence). Trimming took 7 bases from V and 2 from J, leaving 8 bases between them. The CDR3 nucleotides are TGTGCCAGCAAAGAGTGGACTAATGAAAAACTGTTTTTT. Translating it yields CASKEWTNEKLFF.

This chain connects TRBV2 to TRBJ2-5; 10 bases agree with TRBD1. In germline, CDR1 is SNHLY, CDR2 FYNNEI. The length of the CDR3 is 14 residues. V was clipped by 9 bases and J by 3 bases; unmatched bases: 7. The CDR3 sequence: CASTRDRGEETQYF. In DNA, the CDR3 is TGTGCCAGTACCCGGGACAGGGGAGAAGAGACCCAGTACTTC.

The chain combines TRBV7-2 with TRBJ2-4, with TRBD1 matching 8 bases. Germline-derived CDR1 and CDR2 are SGHTA and FQGNSA. The junction had 9 bases not matched to a gene; V was cut back by 5 bases and J by 9 bases. This CDR3 comprises 14 residues. The CDR3 reads CASSVRGRRSIQYF. CDR3 DNA: TGTGCCAGCAGCGTCAGGGGGCGGCGGAGCATTCAGTACTTC.

A few counts support this clone. This chain links TRBV7-3 with TRBJ2-2; D remains unclear. The CDR3 is 15 residues long. The germline V gene encodes CDR1 SGHTA and CDR2 FQGTGA. The V and J ends lost 1 base and 6 bases respectively, with 12 bases between them. DNA of the CDR3: TGTGCCAGCAGCTTAAGGGGTCGGGCGCCCGGGGAGCTGTTTTTT. Translated: CASSLRGRAPGELFF.

The table lists this clone with a count of one. This chain joins TRBV2 and TRBJ2-7; a possible D gene is TRBD2 (6 bases). There are 15 residues in the CDR3. Germline V CDR1 and CDR2: SNHLY, FYNNEI. V lost 7 bases and J lost 9, with 25 bases in between. CDR3 amino acids: CASKGLGLESGGQYF. The CDR3 DNA reads TGTGCCAGCAAGGGGCTGGGACTGGAATCTGGTGGGCAGTACTTC.

The chain combines TRBV9 with TRBJ2-4, with D tentatively TRBD1 (5 bases). V was clipped by 4 bases and J by 0 bases, with 17 bases between them. Germline CDR1 and CDR2: SGDLS and YYNGEE. The CDR3 loop spans 17 amino acids. CDR3: CASSPHDRELAKNIQYF. CDR3 coding DNA: TGTGCCAGCAGCCCCCACGACAGAGAGCTAGCCAAAAACATTCAGTACTTC.

This clone was seen a single time. The gene calls are TRBV30 and TRBJ2-5, with 16 bases matching TRBD2. Germline V CDR1 and CDR2: GTSNPN, SVGIG (reference sequence). V was clipped by 0 bases and J by 5 bases; unmatched bases: 3. The CDR3 runs 16 residues. CDR3 coding DNA: TGTGCCTGGAGTGTGGGACTAGCGGGAGGGTGGGAGACCCAGTACTTC. Its translation is CAWSVGLAGGWETQYF.

Regarding this clone: Within the sample, other DNA sequences also encode this same CDR3. V gene TRBV9 combines with J gene TRBJ2-7; the D gene is possibly TRBD1 (5 bases). V was shortened by 0 bases and J by 4 bases, with 14 bases between the two germline ends. Germline CDR1 and CDR2: SGDLS and YYNGEE. This CDR3 has 15 residues. The CDR3 loop is CASSVASGRDYEQYF. CDR3 coding DNA: TGTGCCAGCAGCGTAGCGTCAGGCAGGGATTACGAGCAGTACTTC.

V is TRBV7-2 and J is TRBJ2-2; D is unclear. Between the trimmed V and J ends, which lost 1 base and 3 bases, there was a span of 9 bases. This CDR3 region has 15 residues. Germline V gives CDR1 SGHTA, CDR2 FQGNSA. The CDR3 loop is CASSLDRQDTGELFF. CDR3 sequence (DNA): TGTGCCAGCAGCTTAGATCGACAAGACACCGGGGAGCTGTTTTTT. Full variable domain (outside the CDR3, taken from reference TRBV7-2 and TRBJ2-2): GAGVSQSPSNKVTEKGKDVELRCDPISGHTALYWYRQSLGQGLEFLIYFQGNSAPDKSGLPSDRFSAERTGGSVSTLTIQRTQQEDSAVYLCASSLDRQDTGELFFGEGSRLTVL.

The chain's CDR3 is CASSRTGRQETQYF. CDR3 coding DNA: TGTGCCAGCAGCCGGACAGGCAGACAAGAGACCCAGTACTTC. V and J are TRBV7-9 and TRBJ2-5; 7 bases line up with TRBD1. V trimming: 5 bases; J trimming: 2 bases; junction bases outside the gene matches: 5. This CDR3 has 14 amino acids. The germline V gene has CDR1 SEHNR and CDR2 FQNEAQ (reference sequence).

V gene TRBV6-1 combines with J gene TRBJ1-4; D not certain. CDR1 is MNHNS, CDR2 SASEGT, per germline. The CDR3 loop spans 12 amino acids. V lost 10 bases and J lost 7, with 13 bases in between. In DNA form, the CDR3 reads TGTGCCATCTCCCGCTCCGGTGAAAAACTGTTTTTT. Protein sequence: CAISRSGEKLFF.

This clone was seen a handful of times. The V gene is TRBV9, the J gene TRBJ2-1; D unclear. This CDR3 spans 16 amino acids. Trimming pared 1 base from V and 0 bases from J, leaving 11 bases between. The V gene's germline CDR1 is SGDLS and CDR2 YYNGEE. DNA of the CDR3: TGTGCCAGCAGCGTAAGGCCCTCGAGCTCCTACAATGAGCAGTTCTTC. Its translation is CASSVRPSSSYNEQFF. Together with reference TRBV9 and TRBJ2-1, the CDR3 gives the full variable domain: DSGVTQTPKHLITATGQRVTLRCSPRSGDLSVYWYQQSLDQGLQFLIQYYNGEERAKGNILERFSAQQFPDLHSELNLSSLELGDSALYFCASSVRPSSSYNEQFFGPGTRLTVL.

V gene TRBV6-1 combines with J gene TRBJ2-5; no firm D call. The CDR3 extends over 12 amino acids. From germline, CDR1 is MNHNS and CDR2 SASEGT. Trimming pared 6 bases from V and 5 bases from J, leaving 10 bases between. CDR3: CASSAVGETQYF. The CDR3 nucleotides read TGTGCCAGCAGCGCCGTTGGGGAGACCCAGTACTTC.

The chain carries TRBV2 and TRBJ2-1; D not resolved. CDR1 is SNHLY, CDR2 FYNNEI, per germline. CDR3 length equals 12 residues. V dropped 4 bases and J dropped 5 bases, with 6 bases sitting between them. In DNA, the CDR3 is TGTGCCAGCAGTGGCGATGACAATGAGCAGTTCTTC. Its translation is CASSGDDNEQFF.

The rearrangement joins TRBV7-2 to TRBJ2-5; TRBD1 is a possible D gene (5 bases). Germline V lookup: CDR1 SGHTA, CDR2 FQGNSA. V lost 2 bases, J lost 3 bases, and 7 bases lay in between. There are 13 residues in the CDR3. CDR3 region: CASSLIREETQYF. The DNA of the CDR3 is TGTGCCAGCAGCTTAATCAGGGAAGAGACCCAGTACTTC.

The rearrangement uses TRBV7-9 and TRBJ2-1; TRBD2 agrees at 10 bases. The CDR3 extends over 13 amino acids. CDR1 SEHNR and CDR2 FQNEAQ come from the germline V gene (reference sequence). V lost 3 bases, J lost 10 bases, and 3 bases stayed unmatched. The CDR3 is CASSFLAGVEQFF. The CDR3 nucleotides are TGTGCCAGCAGCTTCCTAGCGGGAGTCGAGCAGTTCTTC.

V is TRBV7-2 and J is TRBJ2-7, with TRBD2 identical over 7 bases. Trimming took 4 bases from V and 3 from J; bases not matched to a gene: 15. The CDR3 is made up of 17 amino acids. Germline CDR1 is SGHTA and CDR2 is FQGNSA. The CDR3: CASSYLAIGGSFYEQYF. The CDR3, as DNA: TGTGCCAGCAGCTACCTTGCTATTGGCGGGAGTTTCTACGAGCAGTACTTC. Looking up the rest from reference TRBV7-2 and TRBJ2-7 gives the full variable domain: GAGVSQSPSNKVTEKGKDVELRCDPISGHTALYWYRQSLGQGLEFLIYFQGNSAPDKSGLPSDRFSAERTGGSVSTLTIQRTQQEDSAVYLCASSYLAIGGSFYEQYFGPGTRLTVT.

This chain joins TRBV5-4 and TRBJ2-1; D perhaps matches TRBD2 (6 bases). The CDR3 contains 15 residues. Per germline, CDR1 SGHNT and CDR2 YYREEE (reference sequence). V lost 4 bases and J lost 10, with 21 bases in between. The CDR3 loop reads CASSGELWGRREQFF. In DNA, the CDR3 is TGTGCCAGCAGCGGGGAATTGTGGGGGAGGCGGGAGCAGTTCTTC.

This rearrangement joins TRBV7-3 to TRBJ2-3; D call uncertain. This CDR3 is built from 12 residues. V lost 4 bases and J 6 bases, leaving 8 bases between the germline ends. Germline lookup yields CDR1 SGHTA and CDR2 FQGTGA. The CDR3 region is CASSSDWDTQYF. CDR3 coding DNA: TGTGCCAGCAGCTCCGACTGGGATACGCAGTATTTT.

The CDR3 region has the DNA TGCGCCAGCAGCTCGTCCGGGACAGGGGATGAGCAGTTCTTC. Protein sequence: CASSSSGTGDEQFF. The chain is built from TRBV5-1 and TRBJ2-1; the match to TRBD1 covers 10 bases. The junction had 5 bases not matched to a gene; V was cut back by 3 bases and J by 8 bases. The CDR3 spans 14 residues. CDR1 SGHRS and CDR2 YFSETQ come from the germline V gene.

This clone was detected only once. The genes are TRBV10-1 and TRBJ2-1; 10 bases align to TRBD2. This CDR3 region has 14 residues. From germline, CDR1 is WNHNN and CDR2 SYGVQD (reference sequence). V shed 5 bases, J shed 6 bases, and the junction held 4 bases outside the gene matches. The CDR3 nucleotides read TGCGCCAGCAGTACCGGGACTAGCGTCAATGAGCAGTTCTTC. Amino acid sequence: CASSTGTSVNEQFF.

J is TRBJ2-1 and V is TRBV19, with D possibly TRBD2 on 5 matching bases. The germline V and J ends were trimmed by 7 bases and 4 bases, with 11 bases remaining between them. CDR1 LNHDA and CDR2 SQIVND come from the germline V gene (reference sequence). The CDR3 has 13 residues. Here the CDR3 DNA reads TGTGCCAGTACCTCCCGGGGATACAATGAGCAGTTCTTC. Translating gives CASTSRGYNEQFF.